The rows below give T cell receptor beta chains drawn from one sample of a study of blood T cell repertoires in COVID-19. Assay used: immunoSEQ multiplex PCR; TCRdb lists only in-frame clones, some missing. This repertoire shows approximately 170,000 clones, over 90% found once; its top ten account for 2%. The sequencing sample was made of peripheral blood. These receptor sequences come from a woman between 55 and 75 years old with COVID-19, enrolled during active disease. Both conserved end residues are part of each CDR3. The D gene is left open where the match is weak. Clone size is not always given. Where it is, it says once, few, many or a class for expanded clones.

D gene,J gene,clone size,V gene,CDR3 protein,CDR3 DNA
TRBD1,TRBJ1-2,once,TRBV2,CASSRGQGLYGYTF,TGTGCCAGCAGCCGCGGACAGGGACTCTATGGCTACACCTTC
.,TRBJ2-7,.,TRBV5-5,CASSLGAGRSYEQYF,TGTGCCAGCAGCTTGGGGGCAGGGCGGTCCTACGAGCAGTACTTC
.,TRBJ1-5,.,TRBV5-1,CASSLEGSGQPQHF,TGCGCCAGCAGCTTGGAGGGAAGCGGACAGCCCCAGCATTTT
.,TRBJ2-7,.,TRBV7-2,CASSLGTGSYEQYF,TGTGCCAGCAGCTTAGGTACAGGGTCCTACGAGCAGTACTTC
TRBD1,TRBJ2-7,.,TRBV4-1,CASSQDARQGHHEQYF,TGCGCCAGCAGCCAAGATGCGAGACAGGGTCACCACGAGCAGTACTTC
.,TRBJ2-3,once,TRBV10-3,CAISATPASTDTQYF,TGTGCCATCAGCGCGACTCCGGCTAGCACAGATACGCAGTATTTT
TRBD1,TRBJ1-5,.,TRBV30,CAWSRQGYQPQHF,TGTGCCTGGAGCCGACAGGGCTATCAGCCCCAGCATTTT
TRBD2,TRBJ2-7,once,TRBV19,CASSMASGTSYEQYF,TGTGCCAGTAGTATGGCTAGCGGTACCTCCTACGAGCAGTACTTC
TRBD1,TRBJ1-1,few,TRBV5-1,CASSWGQGLESEAFF,TGCGCCAGCAGTTGGGGACAGGGTTTAGAATCTGAAGCTTTCTTT
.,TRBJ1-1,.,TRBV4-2,CASSQEGGSWTEAFF,TGTGCCAGCAGCCAAGAGGGAGGGTCGTGGACTGAAGCTTTCTTT
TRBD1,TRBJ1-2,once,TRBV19,CASSIETGYGYTF,TGTGCCAGTAGTATAGAGACAGGGTATGGCTACACCTTC
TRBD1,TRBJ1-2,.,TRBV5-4,CASSLALDRESF,TGTGCCAGCAGCTTGGCCCTGGACAGGGAAAGCTTC
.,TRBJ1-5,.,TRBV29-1,CSVGSGGGQPQHF,TGCAGCGTTGGTTCGGGGGGCGGACAGCCCCAGCATTTT
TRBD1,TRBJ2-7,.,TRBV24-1,CATRRQGIYEQYF,TGTGCCACCCGAAGACAGGGAATCTACGAGCAGTACTTC
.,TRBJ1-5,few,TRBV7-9,CASSLEGGRNQPQHF,TGTGCCAGCAGCTTAGAGGGGGGGCGCAATCAGCCCCAGCATTTT
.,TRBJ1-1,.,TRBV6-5,CASSSGFDSKTEAFF,TGTGCCAGCAGCTCAGGTTTTGATAGTAAGACTGAAGCTTTCTTT
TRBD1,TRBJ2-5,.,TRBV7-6,CASSSQTGADETQYF,TGTGCCAGCAGCTCGCAAACAGGGGCCGACGAGACCCAGTACTTC
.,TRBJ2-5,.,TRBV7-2,CASSLVVGDQETQYF,TGTGCCAGCAGCTTAGTTGTCGGGGACCAAGAGACCCAGTACTTC
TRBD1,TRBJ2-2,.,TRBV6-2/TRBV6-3,CASSGRTGGTGELFF,TGTGCCAGCAGTGGGAGGACAGGGGGCACCGGGGAGCTGTTTTTT
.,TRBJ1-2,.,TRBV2,CASSEATGHGYTF,TGTGCCAGCAGTGAAGCGACAGGACATGGCTACACCTTC
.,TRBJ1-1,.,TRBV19,CASSSTWNTEAFF,TGTGCCAGTTCCTCCACATGGAACACTGAAGCTTTCTTT
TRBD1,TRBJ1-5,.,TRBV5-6,CASSLGTGGGQPQHF,TGTGCCAGCAGCTTGGGGACAGGGGGCGGGCAGCCCCAGCATTTT
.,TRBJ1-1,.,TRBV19,CASSIDARGRRVTEAFF,TGTGCCAGTAGTATAGATGCCAGGGGCCGGCGGGTCACTGAAGCTTTCTTT
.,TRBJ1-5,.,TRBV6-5,CASSEGGNQPQHF,TGTGCCAGCAGCGAGGGCGGGAATCAGCCCCAGCATTTT
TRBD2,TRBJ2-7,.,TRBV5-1,CASSLGAGGPYEQYF,TGCGCCAGCAGCTTGGGTGCGGGGGGCCCCTACGAGCAGTACTTC
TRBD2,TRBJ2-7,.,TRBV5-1,CASHAGHTGGSFYEQYF,TGCGCCAGCCATGCCGGCCACACGGGGGGATCCTTTTACGAGCAGTACTTC
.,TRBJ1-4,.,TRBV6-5,CASRFRSRNEKLFF,TGTGCCAGCAGATTCCGGAGTAGAAATGAAAAACTGTTTTTT
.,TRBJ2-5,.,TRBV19,CASSIRGQETQYF,TGTGCCAGTAGTATTAGGGGACAAGAGACCCAGTACTTC
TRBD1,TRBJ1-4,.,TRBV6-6,CASRPLRGPNEKLFF,TGTGCCAGCAGGCCCCTGAGGGGGCCGAATGAAAAACTGTTTTTT
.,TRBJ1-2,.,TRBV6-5,CASSYSTGYGYTF,TGTGCCAGCAGTTACTCGACAGGCTATGGCTACACCTTC
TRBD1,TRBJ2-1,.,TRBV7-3,CASSLGQGPYNEQFF,TGTGCCAGCAGCCTGGGACAGGGCCCCTACAATGAGCAGTTCTTC
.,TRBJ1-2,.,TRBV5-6,CASSLESLNYGYTF,TGTGCCAGCAGCTTGGAAAGCCTTAACTATGGCTACACCTTC
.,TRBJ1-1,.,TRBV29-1,CSVGQGGIYTEAFF,TGCAGCGTTGGGCAGGGCGGAATCTACACTGAAGCTTTCTTT
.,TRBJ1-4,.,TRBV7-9,CASSLWAGNPNEKLFF,TGTGCCAGCAGCTTATGGGCAGGAAATCCTAATGAAAAACTGTTTTTT
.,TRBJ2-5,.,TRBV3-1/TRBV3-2,CASSQDGRRGETQYF,TGTGCCAGCAGCCAAGATGGTCGCAGGGGAGAGACCCAGTACTTC
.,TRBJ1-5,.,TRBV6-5,CASRQTGNNQPQHF,TGTGCCAGCAGGCAAACAGGGAACAATCAGCCCCAGCATTTT
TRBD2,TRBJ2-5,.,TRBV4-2,CASSQGRLAGEETQYF,TGTGCCAGCAGCCAAGGGCGACTAGCGGGAGAAGAGACCCAGTACTTC
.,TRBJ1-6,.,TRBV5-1,CASSLAREPHSPLHF,TGCGCCAGCAGCTTGGCCAGGGAACCACATTCACCCCTCCACTTT
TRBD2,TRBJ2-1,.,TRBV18,CASSPPGLAGGLNNEQFF,TGTGCCAGCTCACCACCGGGACTAGCGGGGGGGCTTAACAATGAGCAGTTCTTC
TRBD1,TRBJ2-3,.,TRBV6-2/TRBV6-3,CASSQGADTQYF,TGTGCCAGCAGTCAGGGGGCAGATACGCAGTATTTT
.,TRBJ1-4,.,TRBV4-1,CASSQEWGGSWEKLFF,TGCGCCAGCAGCCAAGAATGGGGGGGAAGTTGGGAAAAACTGTTTTTT
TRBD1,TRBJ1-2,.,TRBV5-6,CASSFRDRGVVGYTF,TGTGCCAGCAGCTTCCGGGACAGGGGAGTTGTTGGCTACACCTTC
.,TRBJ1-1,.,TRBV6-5,CASTNGGVWTEAFF,TGTGCCAGCACAAACGGCGGGGTTTGGACTGAAGCTTTCTTT
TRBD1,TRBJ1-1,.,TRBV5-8,CASSRSGTGREAFF,TGTGCCAGCAGTAGATCCGGGACAGGGCGTGAAGCTTTCTTT
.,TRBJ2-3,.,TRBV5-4,CASSFSGDTQYF,TGTGCCAGCAGCTTCAGCGGGGATACGCAGTATTTT
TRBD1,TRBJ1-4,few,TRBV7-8,CASSLSAGGLTNEKLFF,TGTGCCAGCAGCTTATCCGCAGGGGGTCTAACTAATGAAAAACTGTTTTTT
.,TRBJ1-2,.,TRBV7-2,CASSLGGAGVGYTF,TGTGCCAGCAGCTTAGGGGGGGCGGGAGTTGGCTACACCTTC
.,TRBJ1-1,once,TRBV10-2,CASRADPGWTEAFF,TGCGCCAGCAGAGCGGACCCCGGCTGGACTGAAGCTTTCTTT
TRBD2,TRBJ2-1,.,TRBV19,CASSLRTSYNEQFF,TGTGCCAGTAGTCTCCGGACTAGCTACAATGAGCAGTTCTTC